Listed here are 15 T cell receptor beta chains from one sample, sequenced in a study of cytomegalovirus exposure and HLA in healthy donors. PCR was performed using 60 Vbeta and 13 Jbeta primers. Using immunoSEQ multiplex PCR, the repertoire was profiled, and TCRdb retains in-frame clones only, with some absent. The data hold over 95,000 clones, with about 70% observed a single time. The material sequenced was PBMCs. The source is a human donor in good health.

This clone was counted between two and nine times. This chain joins TRBV28 and TRBJ1-1; the D is unclear. Trimming cost V 5 bases and J 0 bases, with 13 bases left between them. Germline CDR1 reads MDHEN; CDR2 reads SYDVKM. The CDR3 runs 15 residues. The CDR3 reads CASSPLDFVNTEAFF. The CDR3 region has the DNA TGTGCCAGCAGTCCGTTGGACTTCGTGAACACTGAAGCTTTCTTT.

This rearrangement joins TRBV9 to TRBJ2-7, with 7 bases lining up with TRBD1. Germline values: CDR1 SGDLS, CDR2 YYNGEE. Trimming cost V 2 bases and J 1 base; bases outside gene matches: 6. CDR3 size: 15 residues. The CDR3 DNA reads TGTGCCAGCAGCGTGAGCCCGACAGGGTCCTACGAGCAGTACTTC. It translates to CASSVSPTGSYEQYF.

The table lists this clone with a few counts. CDR3 sequence reads: CASSLGQTNTGELFF. Here the CDR3 DNA reads TGTGCCAGCAGTCTCGGACAGACGAACACCGGGGAGCTGTTTTTT. The chain carries TRBV6-1 and TRBJ2-2; D may be TRBD1 (6 bases). Trimming took off 5 bases at V and 0 bases at J, with 10 bases between the two ends. Germline CDR1 is MNHNS and CDR2 is SASEGT. The CDR3 has 15 residues.

This chain joins TRBV11-1 and TRBJ1-2; 10 bases are shared with TRBD1. This CDR3 is built from 15 residues. Germline-derived CDR1 and CDR2 are SGHAT and FQDESV (reference sequence). V was clipped by 8 bases and J by 0 bases; unmatched bases: 6. The CDR3 loop reads CASSGTGAANYGYTF. The CDR3 coding sequence is TGTGCCAGCTCTGGGACAGGGGCGGCTAACTATGGCTACACCTTC.

The chain recombines TRBV10-3 with TRBJ1-2, with 7 bases matching TRBD1. V gave up 3 bases and J gave up 2 bases; unmatched junction bases: 18. Germline loops: CDR1 ENHRY, CDR2 SYGVKD. The CDR3 consists of 19 residues. CDR3 nucleotide sequence: TGTGCCATCAGTGAACCCAACCCGGGACAGAGCGTATTGAACTATGGCTACACCTTC. Amino acids: CAISEPNPGQSVLNYGYTF.

The chain is built from TRBV25-1 and TRBJ1-6, with no clear D. The CDR3 totals 14 residues. Trimming took 4 bases from V and 6 from J, leaving 10 bases between them. Germline-derived CDR1 and CDR2 are MGHDK and SYGVNS. DNA for the CDR3: TGTGCCAGCAGTGCGCAAGAGGGTAATTCACCCCTCCACTTT. Its protein is CASSAQEGNSPLHF.

This rearrangement joins TRBV6-4 to TRBJ1-1, with D unclear. This CDR3 spans 14 amino acids. Germline CDR1 is MRHNA and CDR2 is SNTAGT. Trimming left V 5 bases short and J 4 bases short, with 14 bases between. This CDR3 reads CASSPNPGITEAFF. The DNA of the CDR3 is TGTGCCAGCAGTCCCAATCCGGGGATCACTGAAGCTTTCTTT.

The CDR3 sequence: CASSIPGQGARGANVLTF. The CDR3 DNA reads as TGTGCCAGTAGTATCCCGGGACAGGGGGCGCGTGGGGCCAACGTCCTGACTTTC. The chain recombines TRBV19 with TRBJ2-6; 12 nucleotides line up with TRBD1. Germline assignment: CDR1 LNHDA and CDR2 SQIVND (reference sequence). V lost 3 bases to trimming and J lost 3 bases; unmatched junction nucleotides: 6. The CDR3 consists of 18 residues. Combining the CDR3 with reference TRBV19 and TRBJ2-6 gives the whole variable domain DGGITQSPKYLFRKEGQNVTLSCEQNLNHDAMYWYRQDPGQGLRLIYYSQIVNDFQKGDIAEGYSVSREKKESFPLTVTSAQKNPTAFYLCASSIPGQGARGANVLTFGAGSRLTVL.

The chain employs TRBV5-4 and TRBJ2-1; TRBD2 matches 7 bases. V lost 4 bases to trimming and J lost 1 base; unmatched junction nucleotides: 5. The germline gives CDR1 SGHNT, CDR2 YYREEE (reference sequence). The CDR3 covers 15 residues. CDR3 DNA: TGTGCCAGCAGCAGATCTAGCGGATCCTACAATGAGCAGTTCTTC. Translated, it gives CASSRSSGSYNEQFF. Using reference TRBV5-4 and TRBJ2-1 for the parts outside the CDR3, the full variable domain is ETGVTQSPTHLIKTRGQQVTLRCSSQSGHNTVSWYQQALGQGPQFIFQYYREEENGRGNFPPRFSGLQFPNYSSELNVNALELDDSALYLCASSRSSGSYNEQFFGPGTRLTVL.

The chain recombines TRBV27 with TRBJ1-1, with 7 positions matching TRBD1. There are 14 residues in the CDR3. Germline loops: CDR1 MNHEY, CDR2 SMNVEV (reference sequence). J lost 6 bases, V lost 6 bases, and 10 bases had no gene match. The CDR3 nucleotides read TGTGCCAGCAGCCGGGACAGATTGGGCCCTGAAGCTTTCTTT. Its translation is CASSRDRLGPEAFF.

The gene calls are TRBV6-5 and TRBJ2-1; maybe TRBD1 (7 bases). Germline assignment: CDR1 MNHEY and CDR2 SVGAGI. V was cut by 0 bases and J by 5 bases, with 14 bases left in between. The CDR3 length is 16 residues. In DNA form, the CDR3 reads TGTGCCAGCAGTTACTCCCCGCAGGGGGGAGACAATGAGCAGTTCTTC. This sequence encodes CASSYSPQGGDNEQFF.

This clone came up a few times. The gene calls are TRBV6-5 and TRBJ1-5, with 10 bases lining up with TRBD1. Germline V gives CDR1 MNHEY, CDR2 SVGAGI. With 5 bases clipped from V and 3 bases from J, the junction kept 4 bases outside the gene matches. CDR3 length: 15 residues. CDR3 in amino acids: CASSRQGADNQPQHF. The CDR3 nucleotides read TGTGCCAGCAGTCGACAGGGGGCTGACAATCAGCCCCAGCATTTT.

This clone was seen a handful of times. This chain uses TRBV28 with TRBJ2-1; 9 bases fit TRBD1. In germline, CDR1 is MDHEN, CDR2 SYDVKM. The CDR3 spans 15 residues. Trimming removed 6 bases from V and 12 bases from J; junction bases left unmatched: 15. CDR3 sequence (DNA): TGTGCCAGCAGGCAACCATCGGGACAGGGTTCTGGGCAGTTCTTC. Translated, it gives CASRQPSGQGSGQFF.

The rearrangement links TRBV11-2 to TRBJ2-1; 8 nucleotides match TRBD2. Germline V gives CDR1 SGHAT, CDR2 FQNNGV. The CDR3 loop spans 16 amino acids. Trimming cost V 7 bases and J 4 bases; bases outside gene matches: 12. Here the CDR3 DNA reads TGTGCCAGCAACCCGGGAGGGAGGGCCTTTTACAATGAGCAGTTCTTC. Residues: CASNPGGRAFYNEQFF.

This clone was observed once. The CDR3 spells CASTLTGELFF. The DNA for the CDR3 is TGTGCCAGCACCCTGACCGGGGAGCTGTTTTTT. J is TRBJ2-2 and V is TRBV9; D is ambiguous. Deletions cut 6 bases from V and 5 bases from J, with 5 bases between. This CDR3 has 11 residues. The germline V gene has CDR1 SGDLS and CDR2 YYNGEE. Looking up the rest from reference TRBV9 and TRBJ2-2 gives the full variable domain: DSGVTQTPKHLITATGQRVTLRCSPRSGDLSVYWYQQSLDQGLQFLIQYYNGEERAKGNILERFSAQQFPDLHSELNLSSLELGDSALYFCASTLTGELFFGEGSRLTVL.